Sequencing of this T cell receptor beta chain was carried out in a study of blood T cell repertoires in COVID-19. In the study overall: Whether acute or convalescent, the COVID-19 samples came from the United States, Italy and Spain. T cells, B-cell-depleted T cells, or PBMCs supplied cDNA or gDNA.

The V and J ends lost 0 bases and 1 base respectively, with 12 bases between them. CDR3 length: 16 amino acids. Germline CDR1 MNHEY, CDR2 SVGAGI. In the authors' methods: Counts of nucleated cells, estimated from reference gene primer amplification, were obtained. Some clones are missing from TCRdb's copy, which holds only in-frame ones; the method was immunoSEQ multiplex PCR. The V and J calls and clone size were taken over from that table, and D and trimming were inferred from the DNA. The table lists approximately 280,000 clones, approximately 86% of them singletons, with about 9.8% in the top ten.

This chain joins TRBV6-5 and TRBJ1-1; D unclear. The clonotype was recovered from a young man with active or convalescent COVID-19. The specimen sequenced was peripheral blood. CDR3: CASSYSVGGGNTEAFF. DNA for the CDR3: TGTGCCAGCAGTTACTCGGTAGGAGGCGGGAACACTGAAGCTTTCTTT.